One and the same sample provided the 6 T cell receptor beta chains below, sequenced in a study of T cells after yellow fever vaccination. TCRdb independently ran MiXCR on the 5' RACE reads; one entry per CDR3 protein. This repertoire shows approximately 550,000 distinct CDR3 sequences, 19% found once; its top ten account for roughly an eighth. Specimen: PBMCs, collected 15 days after the yellow fever booster vaccination. The receptors come from a man aged 25 to 40 who received the YFV17D yellow fever vaccine.

V and J are TRBV20-1 and TRBJ2-1; D perhaps matches TRBD2 (7 bases). CDR1 is DFQATT and CDR2 is SNEGSKA in the germline V gene (reference sequence). The V end lost 3 bases, the J end lost 5 bases, and 17 bases lay between the germline ends. The CDR3 is 15 residues long. The CDR3 DNA sequence: TGCAGTGCTAGTCCCGTGAGCGGGACACACAATGAGCAGTTCTTC. This encodes CSASPVSGTHNEQFF.

Ten or more counts support this clonotype. The chain is built from TRBV5-1 and TRBJ2-5; D gene unclear. The V end lost 4 bases, the J end lost 2 bases, and 3 bases lay between the germline ends. The V gene's germline CDR1 is SGHRS and CDR2 YFSETQ. The CDR3 consists of 11 residues. Here the CDR3 reads CASSEQETQYF. CDR3 sequence (DNA): TGCGCCAGCAGCGAGCAAGAGACCCAGTACTTC.

The V and J genes are TRBV6-2 or TRBV6-3 and TRBJ2-7; unclear D gene. Germline loops: CDR1 MNHEY, CDR2 SVGEGT. Trimming removed 6 bases at V and 5 bases at J, with 11 bases between. The CDR3 loop spans 12 amino acids. CDR3 in amino acids: CASSSMPDEQYF. In nucleotides, the CDR3 is TGTGCCAGCAGCAGCATGCCGGACGAGCAGTACTTC.

The chain couples TRBV29-1 to TRBJ2-5; TRBD2 matches at 10 bases. Per germline, CDR1 SQVTM and CDR2 ANQGSEA. J gave up 1 base and V 6 bases, and 8 bases lay outside the gene matches. The CDR3 is 15 residues long. The DNA of the CDR3 is TGCAGCGTGCCCTTTGAGCGGGAGGGCCAAGAGACCCAGTACTTC. This translates into CSVPFEREGQETQYF. The full variable domain, completed using reference TRBV29-1 and TRBJ2-5, is SAVISQKPSRDICQRGTSLTIQCQVDSQVTMMFWYRQQPGQSLTLIATANQGSEATYESGFVIDKFPISRPNLTFSTLTVSNMSPEDSSIYLCSVPFEREGQETQYFGPGTRLLVL.

This chain joins TRBV5-1 and TRBJ2-1; 7 nucleotides line up with TRBD1. CDR1 is SGHRS and CDR2 is YFSETQ in the germline V gene. The CDR3 totals 15 residues. V shed 4 bases and J 0 bases; nucleotides not matched to a gene: 4. CDR3 protein: CASSGGQVSYNEQFF. The CDR3 nucleotides are TGCGCCAGCAGCGGCGGACAGGTCTCCTACAATGAGCAGTTCTTC.

This sequence joins TRBV12-3 or TRBV12-4 and TRBJ1-2; 9 bases match TRBD1. V trimming: 5 bases; J trimming: 5 bases; junction bases outside the gene matches: 3. The CDR3 loop spans 13 amino acids. The CDR3 loop is CASSGQGSYGYTF. Written as DNA, the CDR3 is TGTGCCAGCAGTGGACAGGGGAGTTATGGCTACACCTTC.